This T cell receptor beta chain was sequenced during a study of response to subunit inactivated influenza vaccine. Study results and limitations: Authors suggested few new T cells are recruited by each seasonal influenza vaccination.

MiXCR, run by TCRdb on the RT-PCR reads, gives a single entry per CDR3 protein. The profile shows about 650,000 distinct CDR3 sequences, around a sixth of them singletons. For this clonotype: The antigen remains unidentified.

The material was PBMCs from blood, obtained approximately 12 days after vaccination. The receptor was isolated from a middle-aged man who received an inactivated influenza vaccine.

In DNA, the CDR3 is TGCAGTGCCCGGACTAGCGGGAGAATTGATGAGCAGTTCTTC. Translated: CSARTSGRIDEQFF. The chain couples TRBV20-1 to TRBJ2-1; 13 positions match TRBD2. V dropped 6 bases and J dropped 8; count of bases not matched to a gene: 7. CDR1 and CDR2 (germline): DFQATT, SNEGSKA (reference sequence). CDR3 length equals 14 residues.